This T cell receptor (beta chain) stems from a study of response to subunit inactivated influenza vaccine. Worth noting for this clonotype: Its antigen is as yet unknown.

TCRdb recomputed calls from the RT-PCR reads with MiXCR, one row per CDR3 protein. The table shows around 760,000 distinct CDR3 sequences, with around 13% occurring only once. Germline V lookup: CDR1 SEHNR, CDR2 FQNEAQ (reference sequence). The CDR3 length is 16 residues. V shed 4 bases, J shed 5 bases, and the junction held 9 bases outside the gene matches. Study observations and caveats: Every seasonal influenza vaccination brings in few new T cells, the authors suggested.

The sequenced sample was PBMCs from blood, obtained 14 to 15 days before vaccination. This rearrangement joins TRBV7-9 to TRBJ1-1; TRBD1 matches 11 bases. The clonotype comes from a man in his fifties or sixties who received an inactivated influenza vaccine. CDR3 sequence (DNA): TGTGCCAGCAGCTACCTCCTGGACAGGGGGCGAACTGAAGCTTTCTTT. It specifies CASSYLLDRGRTEAFF. Based on the CDR3 plus reference TRBV7-9 and TRBJ1-1, the full variable domain is DTGVSQNPRHKITKRGQNVTFRCDPISEHNRLYWYRQTLGQGPEFLTYFQNEAQLEKSRLLSDRFSAERPKGSFSTLEIQRTEQGDSAMYLCASSYLLDRGRTEAFFGQGTRLTVV.